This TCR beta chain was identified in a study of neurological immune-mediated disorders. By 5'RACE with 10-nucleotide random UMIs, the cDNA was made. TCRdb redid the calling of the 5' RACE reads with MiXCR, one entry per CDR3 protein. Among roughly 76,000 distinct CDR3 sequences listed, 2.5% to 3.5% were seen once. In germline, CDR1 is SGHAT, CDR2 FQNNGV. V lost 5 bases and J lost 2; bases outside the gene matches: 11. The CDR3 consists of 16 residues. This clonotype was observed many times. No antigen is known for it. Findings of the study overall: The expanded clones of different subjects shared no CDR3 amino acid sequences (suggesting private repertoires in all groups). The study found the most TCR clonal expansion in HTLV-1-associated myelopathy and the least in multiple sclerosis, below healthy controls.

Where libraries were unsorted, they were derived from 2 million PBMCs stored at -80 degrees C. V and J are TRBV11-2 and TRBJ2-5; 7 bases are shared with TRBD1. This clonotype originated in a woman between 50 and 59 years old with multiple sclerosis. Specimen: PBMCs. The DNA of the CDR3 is TGTGCCAGCAGCATGCTAAGAGGGACAGCACAAGAGACCCAGTACTTC. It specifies CASSMLRGTAQETQYF. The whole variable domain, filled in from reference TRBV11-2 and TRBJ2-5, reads EAGVAQSPRYKIIEKRQSVAFWCNPISGHATLYWYQQILGQGPKLLIQFQNNGVVDDSQLPKDRFSAERLKGVDSTLKIQPAKLEDSAVYLCASSMLRGTAQETQYFGPGTRLLVL.